This T cell receptor (beta chain) appears in the sequencing data of a study of blood T cell repertoires in COVID-19. Study as a whole: COVID-19 samples from acute and convalescent phases originated in the United States, Italy and Spain. From T cells, B-cell-depleted T cells, or PBMCs came the material, which was cDNA or gDNA.

Original analysis: Estimated nucleated cell counts came from reference gene primer amplification. Sequencing was performed with immunoSEQ multiplex PCR; in TCRdb, only in-frame clones are kept and a portion is missing. V and J calls and clone size are given by that table; D and trimming were obtained from the DNA. The sample has around 330,000 clones, approximately 88% seen once. Germline assignment: CDR1 GTSNPN and CDR2 SVGIG (reference sequence). V lost 4 bases and J lost 4, with 12 bases in between. This CDR3 contains 13 residues. This chain joins TRBV30 and TRBJ2-3, with D perhaps TRBD2 (5 bases). The source of this sequence is a woman aged 45-65 years with active or convalescent COVID-19. Sequenced material: peripheral blood. The chain's CDR3 is CAWNQRAPDTQYF. The CDR3, as DNA: TGTGCCTGGAATCAGAGGGCGCCAGATACGCAGTATTTT.